This T cell receptor (beta chain) came from a study of T cells in Graves' hyperthyroidism and ophthalmopathy. Study context: Once the initial diagnosis was made, peripheral blood was obtained before any treatment.

With 3 bases removed from V and 2 bases from J, the gap between germline ends came to 10 bases. The CDR3 contains 14 residues. This clonotype was recorded many times. Amplification targeted TCR beta CDR3 regions from RNA transcripts. The HTBI primer set drove a first-round RT-PCR of the TCR CDR3. TCRdb analysed the multiplex PCR reads with MiXCR anew, one entry per CDR3 protein. Of under 450,000 distinct CDR3 sequences listed, approximately 14% were seen once; the top ten hold 11% to 15%. Sample: blood. This receptor was obtained from a woman in her late teens or twenties with Graves' hyperthyroidism. The J gene is TRBJ1-1, the V gene TRBV12-3 or TRBV12-4, with D uncertain. CDR3 region: CASSLSTVNTEAFF. The CDR3 DNA sequence: TGTGCCAGCAGTTTGTCTACCGTCAACACTGAAGCTTTCTTT.